These 24 T cell receptor beta chains originate from one sample sequenced in a study of metastatic and nonmetastatic thyroid tumors. Using MiXCR, TCRdb reanalyzed the PCR reads. The table shows some 35,000 clones, with 35% occurring only once. Each patient came to thyroid surgery without any prior treatment (of any kind). The sample comprised tumor tissue. The receptors here all came from a female donor with papillary thyroid cancer or a benign thyroid nodule (not recorded which). Some clones in this sample may be carry-over from other donors' samples.

This clone was seen a few times. CDR3 sequence (DNA): TGTGCCAGCTTAAGCGCGCTAGCCAAAAACATTCAGTACTTC. Its translation is CASLSALAKNIQYF. The chain is built from TRBV2 and TRBJ2-4; D gene uncertain. The CDR3 sequence is 14 residues long. V was clipped by 8 bases and J by 0 bases, with 11 bases between them. Germline values: CDR1 SNHLY, CDR2 FYNNEI.

The chain couples TRBV20-1 to TRBJ2-1; D not certain. The CDR3 length is 14 residues. V was trimmed by 0 bases and J by 6 bases, leaving 12 bases between them. Germline V gives CDR1 DFQATT, CDR2 SNEGSKA (reference sequence). This CDR3 is CSARDWTGPNEQFF. The DNA for the CDR3 is TGCAGTGCTAGAGATTGGACGGGCCCCAATGAGCAGTTCTTC.

This clone was seen ten or more times. The same CDR3 arises from other DNA sequences in this sample as well. V is TRBV12-5 and J is TRBJ2-1; D is undetermined. From germline, CDR1 is LGHNT and CDR2 FRNRAP. The CDR3 length is 14 residues. Trimming stripped 3 bases from V and 12 bases from J, with 18 bases between. CDR3 bases: TGTGCTAGTGGTTTTTTAACTGACGGGCGCGGGCAGTTCTTC. Encoded protein: CASGFLTDGRGQFF.

This clone has a handful of counts. Other nucleotide sequences in the sample specify the same CDR3. The CDR3 DNA sequence: TGCGCCAGCAGCTTGGAACAACTAGCGCGCACAGATACGCAGTATTTT. It encodes CASSLEQLARTDTQYF. The chain is built from TRBV5-1 and TRBJ2-3; TRBD2 matches at 7 bases. Germline V gene lookup returns CDR1 SGHRS and CDR2 YFSETQ. CDR3 length equals 16 residues. J lost 1 base, V lost 0 bases, and 5 bases had no gene match.

This clone was seen a few times. The gene calls are TRBV27 and TRBJ1-4; D ambiguous. Germline loops: CDR1 MNHEY, CDR2 SMNVEV (reference sequence). Trimming took off 6 bases at V and 2 bases at J, with 4 bases between the two ends. There are 12 residues in the CDR3. The CDR3 is CASSRTNEKLFF. CDR3 DNA sequence: TGTGCCAGCAGCAGGACTAATGAAAAACTGTTTTTT.

This chain uses TRBV19 with TRBJ1-2; tentative D call: TRBD1 (5 bases). CDR3 length: 13 residues. V was pared by 3 bases and J by 7 bases, with 12 bases between. The germline gives CDR1 LNHDA, CDR2 SQIVND (reference sequence). CDR3 DNA sequence: TGTGCCAGTAGTATTCCTACAGGATCTGGCTACACCTTC. Encoded protein: CASSIPTGSGYTF.

The chain couples TRBV30 to TRBJ1-5; no definite D call. Germline CDR1 and CDR2: GTSNPN and SVGIG (reference sequence). The V gene lost 0 bases and the J gene lost 3 bases, with 12 bases spanning the gap. The length of the CDR3 is 15 residues. CDR3 coding DNA: TGTGCCTGGAGTGTAGCAGGCCCGTACAATCAGCCCCAGCATTTT. Its translation: CAWSVAGPYNQPQHF.

V gene TRBV6-1 combines with J gene TRBJ1-1; TRBD1 is a possible D gene (6 bases). Germline V gene data show CDR1 as MNHNS and CDR2 as SASEGT. The CDR3 extends over 16 amino acids. Trimming pared 0 bases from V and 4 bases from J, leaving 15 bases between. The CDR3 region is CASSEALEGVRTEAFF. In DNA form, the CDR3 reads TGTGCCAGCAGTGAAGCGCTTGAGGGGGTTCGCACTGAAGCTTTCTTT.

This chain links TRBV12-3 or TRBV12-4 with TRBJ1-6, with D possibly matching TRBD1 (6 bases). Trimming removed 6 bases at V and 10 bases at J, with 13 bases between. The CDR3 runs to 13 residues. The CDR3 sequence is CASRQGIDSPLHF. CDR3 in DNA: TGTGCCAGCAGACAGGGAATTGACTCACCCCTCCACTTT.

This clone showed up just a few times. This chain links TRBV2 with TRBJ1-2; D remains unclear. This CDR3 region has 9 residues. In germline, CDR1 is SNHLY, CDR2 FYNNEI. With 8 bases removed from V and 7 bases from J, the gap between germline ends came to 5 bases. The CDR3 DNA is TGTGCCAGCTCAGGTGGCTACACCTTC. Translating it yields CASSGGYTF.

The rearrangement links TRBV19 to TRBJ1-1; TRBD1 matches 8 bases. Germline V gene lookup returns CDR1 LNHDA and CDR2 SQIVND (reference sequence). The CDR3 is 14 residues long. The trim removed 5 bases at V and 6 bases at J, leaving 8 bases unmatched. The CDR3 nucleotides read TGTGCCAGTAGTTTAGGTCTGACAGGGGCTGAAGCTTTCTTT. Translating gives CASSLGLTGAEAFF.

The CDR3 sequence: CASSRTGELFF. The CDR3 DNA reads TGCGCCAGCAGTCGGACCGGGGAGCTGTTTTTT. The V call is TRBV5-1, the J call TRBJ2-2; D gene unclear. CDR1 is SGHRS and CDR2 is YFSETQ in the germline V gene. The CDR3 is made up of 11 amino acids. V was cut by 5 bases and J by 5 bases, with 4 bases left in between.

The rearrangement uses TRBV5-1 and TRBJ1-2; D possibly corresponds to TRBD1 (5 bases). The V end was cut by 3 bases, the J end by 3 bases, with 12 bases between. Germline V lookup: CDR1 SGHRS, CDR2 YFSETQ. The CDR3 loop spans 14 amino acids. The DNA of the CDR3 is TGCGCCAGCAGCTATAGAGGGGTAGACTATGGCTACACCTTC. Its translation: CASSYRGVDYGYTF.

V and J are TRBV19 and TRBJ1-2; D ambiguous. Germline CDR1 LNHDA, CDR2 SQIVND (reference sequence). Deletions cut 8 bases from V and 4 bases from J, with 8 bases between. This CDR3 comprises 11 residues. The CDR3: CASLDFYGYTF. The CDR3 DNA reads TGTGCCAGTCTAGACTTCTATGGCTACACCTTC.

The table lists this clone with a few counts. This chain joins TRBV12-3 or TRBV12-4 and TRBJ2-7, with 10 bases fitting TRBD1. The CDR3 runs to 15 residues. J gave up 4 bases and V 5 bases, and 8 bases lay outside the gene matches. CDR3 sequence (DNA): TGTGCCAGCAGTCCCGGGGACAGGGGCACTTACGAGCAGTACTTC. Its protein is CASSPGDRGTYEQYF.

The J gene is TRBJ2-1, the V gene TRBV20-1; 9 bases match TRBD2. The ends lost 3 bases at V and 1 base at J; junction bases unmatched: 4. Germline V gene lookup returns CDR1 DFQATT and CDR2 SNEGSKA (reference sequence). The CDR3 consists of 15 residues. CDR3 DNA: TGCAGTGCTAGCAGCGGGAGGAGTTCCTACAATGAGCAGTTCTTC. This codes for CSASSGRSSYNEQFF.

This chain joins TRBV20-1 and TRBJ2-2, with TRBD2 matching over 10 bases. The CDR3 sequence is 16 residues long. V was pared by 3 bases and J by 5 bases, with 9 bases of the junction left unmatched. The germline V gene encodes CDR1 DFQATT and CDR2 SNEGSKA (reference sequence). The CDR3 region is CSASSGSSGSTGELFF. CDR3 in DNA: TGCAGTGCTAGTTCCGGTTCTAGCGGGAGTACCGGGGAGCTGTTTTTT.

CDR3 in amino acids: CAIRGGTDNTEAFF. The CDR3 coding sequence is TGTGCCATCAGGGGGGGGACAGACAACACTGAAGCTTTCTTT. The J gene is TRBJ1-1, the V gene TRBV10-3; 7 nucleotides agree with TRBD1. Germline trimming cut 6 bases from V and 2 bases from J; bases unmatched to any gene: 6. The CDR3 contains 14 residues. Germline V gene sequence: CDR1 ENHRY, CDR2 SYGVKD.

This sequence joins TRBV19 and TRBJ2-1, with TRBD2 matching over 10 bases. There are 16 residues in the CDR3. Germline V CDR1 and CDR2: LNHDA, SQIVND (reference sequence). The J segment lost 0 bases and the V segment lost 3 bases, leaving 2 bases of the junction unmatched. The CDR3: CASSMSSGSSYNEQFF. The CDR3 coding sequence is TGTGCCAGTAGTATGTCTAGCGGGAGCTCCTACAATGAGCAGTTCTTC.

V is TRBV6-4 and J is TRBJ2-3; D possibly corresponds to TRBD2 (6 bases). The V gene lost 3 bases and the J gene lost 1 base, with 8 bases spanning the gap. The germline V gene has CDR1 MRHNA and CDR2 SNTAGT. The CDR3 has 14 amino acids. The CDR3 nucleotides are TGTGCCAGCAGTGAGGGAGGTGGCACAGATACGCAGTATTTT. Amino acids: CASSEGGGTDTQYF.

The chain links TRBV5-4 to TRBJ2-5, with 9 nucleotides matching TRBD2. CDR1 is SGHNT, CDR2 YYREEE, per germline (reference sequence). CDR3 length equals 14 residues. The junction had 7 bases not matched to a gene; V was cut back by 5 bases and J by 5 bases. As DNA, the CDR3 is TGTGCCAGCAGGCTAGCGGGGCTTGTGGAGACCCAGTACTTC. This translates into CASRLAGLVETQYF.

V and J are TRBV28 and TRBJ2-2, with a possible D match to TRBD2 (5 bases). V was trimmed by 5 bases and J by 9 bases, leaving 13 bases between them. CDR3 length: 13 residues. In germline, CDR1 is MDHEN, CDR2 SYDVKM. CDR3 nucleotides: TGTGCCAGCAGTGCCGGGAATAGCCGGGAGCTGTTTTTT. Translated, it gives CASSAGNSRELFF.

The rearrangement joins TRBV6-5 to TRBJ2-2; 10 bases fit TRBD1. Germline assignment: CDR1 MNHEY and CDR2 SVGAGI. The CDR3 loop spans 16 amino acids. After removal of 2 bases from V and 7 bases from J, the junction contained 7 bases not matched to a gene. CDR3 sequence reads: CASSYEETGGHGELFF. The CDR3, as DNA: TGTGCCAGCAGTTACGAAGAGACAGGGGGCCACGGGGAGCTGTTTTTT.

J is TRBJ2-1 and V is TRBV6-2 or TRBV6-3, with D hard to call. The CDR3 extends over 12 amino acids. V lost 8 bases to trimming and J lost 4 bases, with 9 bases between them. Germline V gives CDR1 MNHEY, CDR2 SVGEGT. The CDR3 DNA reads TGTGCCAGCGGCGTGTCATACAATGAGCAGTTCTTC. It yields the protein CASGVSYNEQFF.